This T cell receptor beta chain was recovered during a study of cytomegalovirus exposure and HLA in healthy donors. The study's findings and limits: Accurate prediction of HLA-A and HLA-B alleles (for most subjects) was reportedly achieved from TCR beta sequences.

The PCR had 60 Vbeta and 13 Jbeta primers. Repertoires were generated with immunoSEQ multiplex PCR, while TCRdb's copy carries only in-frame clones and drops some. This sample yields about 100,000 clones, of which approximately 80% are seen a single time; 3.5% to 5% belongs to the top ten. Looked up from germline, CDR1 is MNHEY and CDR2 is SVGAGI. The CDR3 spans 15 residues. Unmatched junction bases numbered 14, after V lost 6 bases and J lost 9 bases. For this clone: As yet, its antigen is unknown.

The sequenced sample consisted of PBMCs. The rearrangement uses TRBV6-5 and TRBJ2-4, with 7 nucleotides matching TRBD1. The clonotype comes from a male donor in good health and CMV-seronegative. The CDR3 sequence is CASRRDRARTAIQYF. Written as DNA, the CDR3 is TGTGCCAGCAGGCGAGACAGGGCTCGTACCGCCATTCAGTACTTC.